These 23 T cell receptor beta chains originate from one sample sequenced in a study of graft-versus-host responses after intestinal transplantation. Sequencing used immunoSEQ multiplex PCR; TCRdb keeps in-frame clones, though not all of them. The sample includes over 8,000 clones, roughly 29% of them seen just once. Sequences were derived from alloreactive CD4+ T cells from a mixed lymphocyte reaction culture, sampled before transplantation. Subset defined: CFSE-low proliferating T cells sorted from roughly six-day pre-transplant mixed lymphocyte reaction (GvH or HvG direction). The receptors derive from a human patient who was an organ donor for intestinal transplantation.

This chain joins TRBV4-1 and TRBJ2-2; 10 bases agree with TRBD2. With 0 bases clipped from V and 4 bases from J, the junction kept 14 bases outside the gene matches. The germline CDR1 and CDR2 sequences are MGHRA and YSYEKL. The CDR3 totals 20 residues. For the CDR3, the DNA is TGCGCCAGCAGCCAAGATAGGCTAGCGGGGGCCTACCGGGGCACCGGGGAGCTGTTTTTT. Its translation: CASSQDRLAGAYRGTGELFF.

This rearrangement joins TRBV7-9 to TRBJ2-3; 15 bases match TRBD2. Germline values: CDR1 SEHNR, CDR2 FQNEAQ (reference sequence). The trim removed 4 bases at V and 1 base at J, leaving 9 bases unmatched. This CDR3 has 19 residues. DNA for the CDR3: TGTGCCAGCAGCTCAGACGGACTAGCGGGGGGGCCGGGCACAGATACGCAGTATTTT. Its translation: CASSSDGLAGGPGTDTQYF.

This sequence joins TRBV5-4 and TRBJ1-2; D may be TRBD1 (6 bases). This CDR3 spans 15 amino acids. Trimming took 4 bases from V and 5 from J, leaving 18 bases between them. The germline CDR1 and CDR2 sequences are SGHNT and YYREEE (reference sequence). CDR3 sequence: CASSPHSGVGYGYTF. In DNA form, the CDR3 reads TGTGCCAGCAGCCCACACTCAGGGGTAGGGTATGGCTACACCTTC.

Only a few counts were recorded for this clone. V is TRBV6-6 and J is TRBJ1-5; 7 bases fit TRBD1. After removal of 4 bases from V and 3 bases from J, the junction contained 9 bases not matched to a gene. Germline loops: CDR1 MNHNY, CDR2 SVGAGI (reference sequence). CDR3 length: 16 residues. The CDR3: CASSSRTGDSNQPQHF. The CDR3 DNA sequence: TGTGCCAGCAGTTCCAGGACAGGCGACTCCAATCAGCCCCAGCATTTT.

The rearrangement joins TRBV4-3 to TRBJ2-7; D uncertain. The germline gives CDR1 LGHNA, CDR2 YSLEER. Trimming took off 1 base at V and 2 bases at J, with 9 bases between the two ends. This CDR3 region has 14 residues. The CDR3: CASSQGVTTYEQYF. In nucleotides, the CDR3 is TGCGCCAGCAGCCAAGGGGTCACTACCTACGAGCAGTACTTC.

This clone ranks as medium-sized (0.01 to 0.1%). The V and J genes are TRBV6-5 and TRBJ2-1; 10 nucleotides match TRBD1. The V and J ends lost 4 bases and 0 bases, in that order; junction bases with no gene match: 0. The germline CDR1 and CDR2 sequences are MNHEY and SVGAGI. CDR3 length equals 15 residues. CDR3 residues: CASSWTGGSYNEQFF. The DNA for the CDR3 is TGTGCCAGCAGTTGGACAGGGGGCTCCTACAATGAGCAGTTCTTC.

The chain joins TRBV28 to TRBJ2-7; TRBD2 matches at 12 bases. The V gene's germline CDR1 is MDHEN and CDR2 SYDVKM. The V and J ends lost 0 bases and 0 bases, in that order; junction bases with no gene match: 6. The length of the CDR3 is 18 residues. The CDR3 coding sequence is TGTGCCAGCAGTTTATGGACAGGACTAGCGGGGAGCTCCTACGAGCAGTACTTC. Its translation: CASSLWTGLAGSSYEQYF. The full variable domain, its missing parts supplied by reference TRBV28 and TRBJ2-7, is DVKVTQSSRYLVKRTGEKVFLECVQDMDHENMFWYRQDPGLGLRLIYFSYDVKMKEKGDIPEGYSVSREKKERFSLILESASTNQTSMYLCASSLWTGLAGSSYEQYFGPGTRLTVT.

This clone turned up a few times. Germline and junction disagree at one end, which may indicate a read error. This chain links TRBV10-3 with TRBJ2-3; 12 bases match TRBD2. The germline CDR1 and CDR2 sequences are ENHRY and SYGVKD. The CDR3 contains 18 residues. The CDR3 DNA sequence: TGTGCCAGCAGTGCGACTAGCGGGGGAGTTTGGAGCACAGATACGCAGTATTTT. Protein sequence: CASSATSGGVWSTDTQYF.

The chain links TRBV28 to TRBJ1-2; perhaps TRBD1 as D (5 bases). The CDR3 covers 13 residues. Germline loops: CDR1 MDHEN, CDR2 SYDVKM. V shed 2 bases and J shed 4 bases, with 8 bases lying between them. CDR3 sequence: CASSLRGLYGYTF. In nucleotides, the CDR3 is TGTGCCAGCAGTTTAAGGGGCCTCTATGGCTACACCTTC.

This clone was counted between two and nine times. This chain uses TRBV20-1 with TRBJ1-5; D is undetermined. Trimming removed 5 bases from V and 4 bases from J, with 6 bases in between. The germline V gene has CDR1 DFQATT and CDR2 SNEGSKA (reference sequence). The length of the CDR3 is 11 residues. CDR3: CSALNNQPQHF. The DNA for the CDR3 is TGCAGTGCTCTTAATAATCAGCCCCAGCATTTT.

The rearrangement links TRBV7-8 to TRBJ2-5; D ambiguous. V lost 1 base and J lost 2, with 11 bases in between. The CDR3 covers 15 residues. Germline V gives CDR1 SGHVS, CDR2 FQNEAQ. CDR3 sequence: CASSLVSGVQETQYF. In DNA form, the CDR3 reads TGTGCCAGCAGCTTAGTGTCAGGTGTGCAAGAGACCCAGTACTTC. The variable domain in full, completed from reference TRBV7-8 and TRBJ2-5, reads GAGVSQSPRYKVAKRGQDVALRCDPISGHVSLFWYQQALGQGPEFLTYFQNEAQLDKSGLPSDRFFAERPEGSVSTLKIQRTQQEDSAVYLCASSLVSGVQETQYFGPGTRLLVL.

The rearrangement joins TRBV9 to TRBJ2-5, with a possible D match to TRBD2 (6 bases). Germline V CDR1 and CDR2: SGDLS, YYNGEE. Trimming removed 5 bases at V and 0 bases at J, with 14 bases between. The CDR3 runs to 15 residues. DNA for the CDR3: TGTGCCAGCAGTTGGGGACTTTTGGACCAAGAGACCCAGTACTTC. It encodes CASSWGLLDQETQYF.

The chain couples TRBV4-2 to TRBJ2-5; 9 bases map to TRBD2. CDR1 and CDR2 (germline): LGHNA, YNFKEQ. This CDR3 spans 16 amino acids. Unmatched junction bases numbered 5, after V lost 1 base and J lost 2 bases. Here the CDR3 DNA reads TGTGCCAGCAGCCAAGCTTTCCTAGCGGGGCAAGAGACCCAGTACTTC. This encodes CASSQAFLAGQETQYF.

This clone is termed medium-sized (0.01 to 0.1%). The chain couples TRBV6-6 to TRBJ1-6, with D maybe TRBD1 (5 bases). The CDR3 length is 13 residues. Germline CDR1 is MNHNY and CDR2 is SVGAGI (reference sequence). The V end lost 6 bases, the J end lost 7 bases, and 10 bases lay between the germline ends. Here the CDR3 reads CASRTALNSPLHF. CDR3 sequence (DNA): TGTGCCAGCAGGACAGCTTTAAATTCACCCCTCCACTTT.

This clone is medium-sized. The chain links TRBV5-1 to TRBJ1-3; 7 nucleotides match TRBD1. Germline V gene lookup returns CDR1 SGHRS and CDR2 YFSETQ. V lost 1 base and J lost 0; bases outside the gene matches: 7. The CDR3 is 17 amino acids. The CDR3 region has the DNA TGCGCCAGCAGCTTGAGTACAGGGGCCACCTCTGGAAACACCATATATTTT. This gives the protein CASSLSTGATSGNTIYF.

To note about this clone: This likely reflects a read error, since a far larger clone is one base away. The identical CDR3 is also encoded by other nucleotide sequences in the sample. The gene calls are TRBV30 and TRBJ1-3; D ambiguous. The germline CDR1 and CDR2 sequences are GTSNPN and SVGIG (reference sequence). The CDR3 contains 16 residues. In DNA form, the CDR3 reads TGCGCCTGGAGTGGCAACTTGTGGGTGGCTGGAAACACCATATATTTT. It specifies CAWSGNLWVAGNTIYF.

This clone was detected only a few times. The chain uses TRBV9 and TRBJ2-7, with D perhaps TRBD1 (5 bases). Trimming cost V 0 bases and J 0 bases, with 7 bases left between them. This CDR3 contains 14 residues. The germline gives CDR1 SGDLS, CDR2 YYNGEE. The CDR3 sequence is CASSVGTNSYEQYF. The CDR3 nucleotides read TGTGCCAGCAGCGTAGGGACAAACTCCTACGAGCAGTACTTC.

This clone ranks as medium-sized. This sequence joins TRBV7-9 and TRBJ2-1; TRBD2 aligns across 9 bases. Unmatched junction bases numbered 4, after V lost 0 bases and J lost 4 bases. The germline CDR1 and CDR2 sequences are SEHNR and FQNEAQ (reference sequence). The CDR3 contains 16 residues. CDR3 in DNA: TGTGCCAGCAGCTTAGCGTACACTAGCGGGTACAATGAGCAGTTCTTC. It encodes CASSLAYTSGYNEQFF.

This clone was recorded a few times. V usage is TRBV7-4 and J usage is TRBJ1-4; D is possibly TRBD1 (5 bases). This CDR3 contains 17 residues. V gave up 2 bases and J gave up 0 bases, with 13 bases separating them. Germline-derived CDR1 and CDR2 are SGHVT and SQSDAQ. CDR3 region: CASSLTPGVATNEKLFF. The CDR3 DNA reads as TGTGCCAGCAGCTTAACTCCGGGGGTCGCAACTAATGAAAAACTGTTTTTT.

The J gene is TRBJ1-4, the V gene TRBV11-2; D uncertain. The CDR3 runs to 18 residues. V was pared by 4 bases and J by 0 bases, with 18 bases between. Per the germline V gene, CDR1 is SGHAT and CDR2 is FQNNGV. The CDR3 loop is CASSSKLTTFATNEKLFF. The CDR3 nucleotides read TGTGCCAGCAGCTCTAAACTAACAACTTTCGCAACTAATGAAAAACTGTTTTTT.

This sequence joins TRBV11-2 and TRBJ2-7; 14 positions match TRBD2. Unmatched junction bases numbered 4, after V lost 1 base and J lost 5 bases. From germline, CDR1 is SGHAT and CDR2 FQNNGV. The CDR3 loop spans 16 amino acids. CDR3 protein: CASSLGLAGGINEQYF. The CDR3 DNA reads TGTGCCAGCAGCTTAGGACTAGCGGGGGGGATCAACGAGCAGTACTTC.

The rearrangement uses TRBV7-9 and TRBJ1-1, with a possible D match to TRBD1 (5 bases). Deletions cut 2 bases from V and 0 bases from J, with 13 bases between. From germline, CDR1 is SEHNR and CDR2 FQNEAQ (reference sequence). The CDR3 has 16 residues. CDR3 sequence: CASSLSAGPMNTEAFF. In DNA form, the CDR3 reads TGTGCCAGCAGCTTAAGCGCAGGGCCTATGAACACTGAAGCTTTCTTT.

In this sample, this clone turned up a few times. The chain joins TRBV10-3 to TRBJ1-1; D unclear. The V end was cut by 8 bases, the J end by 5 bases, with 15 bases between. Per germline, CDR1 ENHRY and CDR2 SYGVKD. This CDR3 has 13 residues. CDR3 nucleotides: TGTGCCATCCGTAACTTTACGAGGACTGAAGCTTTCTTT. Amino acids: CAIRNFTRTEAFF.